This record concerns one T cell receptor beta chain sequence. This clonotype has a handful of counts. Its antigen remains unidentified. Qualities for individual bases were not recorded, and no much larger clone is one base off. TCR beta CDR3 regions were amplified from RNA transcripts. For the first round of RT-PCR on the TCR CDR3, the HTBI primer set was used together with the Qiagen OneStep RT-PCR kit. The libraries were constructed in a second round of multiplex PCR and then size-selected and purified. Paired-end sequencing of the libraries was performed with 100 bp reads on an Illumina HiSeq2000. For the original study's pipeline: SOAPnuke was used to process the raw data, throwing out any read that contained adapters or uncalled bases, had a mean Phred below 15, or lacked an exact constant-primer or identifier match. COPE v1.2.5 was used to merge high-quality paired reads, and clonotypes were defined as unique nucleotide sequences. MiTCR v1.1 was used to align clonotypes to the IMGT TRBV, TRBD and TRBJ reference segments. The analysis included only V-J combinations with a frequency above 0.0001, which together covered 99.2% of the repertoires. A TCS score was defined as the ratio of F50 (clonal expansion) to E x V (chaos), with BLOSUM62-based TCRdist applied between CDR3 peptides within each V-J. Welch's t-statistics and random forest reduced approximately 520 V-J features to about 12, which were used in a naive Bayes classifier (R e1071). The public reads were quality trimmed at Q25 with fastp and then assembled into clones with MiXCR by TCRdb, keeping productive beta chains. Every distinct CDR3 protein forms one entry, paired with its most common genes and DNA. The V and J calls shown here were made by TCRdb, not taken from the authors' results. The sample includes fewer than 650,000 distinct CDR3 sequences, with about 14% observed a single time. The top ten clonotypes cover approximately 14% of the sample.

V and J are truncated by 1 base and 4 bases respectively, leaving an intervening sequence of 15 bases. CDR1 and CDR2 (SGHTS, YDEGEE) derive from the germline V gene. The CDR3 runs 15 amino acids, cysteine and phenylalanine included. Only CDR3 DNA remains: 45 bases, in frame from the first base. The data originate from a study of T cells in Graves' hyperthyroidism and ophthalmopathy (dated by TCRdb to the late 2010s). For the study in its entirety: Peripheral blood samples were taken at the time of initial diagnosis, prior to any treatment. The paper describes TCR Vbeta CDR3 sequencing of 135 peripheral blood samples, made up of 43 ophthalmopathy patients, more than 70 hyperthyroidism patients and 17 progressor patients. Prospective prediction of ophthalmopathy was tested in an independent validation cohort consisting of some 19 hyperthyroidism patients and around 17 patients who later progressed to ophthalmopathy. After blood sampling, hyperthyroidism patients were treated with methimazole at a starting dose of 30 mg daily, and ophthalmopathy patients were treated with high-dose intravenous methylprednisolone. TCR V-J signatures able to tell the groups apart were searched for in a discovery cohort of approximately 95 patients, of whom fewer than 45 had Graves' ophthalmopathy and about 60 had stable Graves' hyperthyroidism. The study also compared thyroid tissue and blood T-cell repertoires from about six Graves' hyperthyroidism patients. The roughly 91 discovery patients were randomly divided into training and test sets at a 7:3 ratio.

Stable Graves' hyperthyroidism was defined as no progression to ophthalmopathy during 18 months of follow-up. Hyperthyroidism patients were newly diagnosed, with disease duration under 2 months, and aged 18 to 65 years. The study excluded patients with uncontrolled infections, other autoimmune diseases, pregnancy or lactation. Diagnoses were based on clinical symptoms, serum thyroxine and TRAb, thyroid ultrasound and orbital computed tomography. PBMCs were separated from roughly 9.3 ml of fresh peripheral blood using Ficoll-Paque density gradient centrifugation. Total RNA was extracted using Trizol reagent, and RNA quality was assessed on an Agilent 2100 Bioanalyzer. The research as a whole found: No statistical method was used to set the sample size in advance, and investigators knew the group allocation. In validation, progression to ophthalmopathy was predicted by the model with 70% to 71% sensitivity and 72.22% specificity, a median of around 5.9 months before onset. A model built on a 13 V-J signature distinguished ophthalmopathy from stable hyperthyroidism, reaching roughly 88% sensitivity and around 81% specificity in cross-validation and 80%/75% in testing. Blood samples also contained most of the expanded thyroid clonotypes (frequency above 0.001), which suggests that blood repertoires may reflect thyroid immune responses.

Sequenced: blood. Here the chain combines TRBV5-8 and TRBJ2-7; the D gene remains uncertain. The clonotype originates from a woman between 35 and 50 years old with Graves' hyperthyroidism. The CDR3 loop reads CASSLLEQSTYEQYF. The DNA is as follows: TGTGCCAGCAGCTTGTTGGAACAGTCCACATACGAGCAGTACTTC.